The 18 T cell receptor beta chains below all came from one sample that was sequenced in a study of Ad26.COV2.S vaccination and SARS-CoV-2 variants. Sequencing used immunoSEQ multiplex PCR; TCRdb keeps in-frame clones, though not all of them. Of roughly 700,000 clones in the sample, about 90% were seen once. Treatment described: around 19 received Ad26.COV2.S at low or high dose, single or two shots; roughly five received placebo; per-sample allocation not given. Collection of samples fell on day 63 after the first vaccine or placebo injection. The sample consisted of peripheral blood, taken in a trial of Ad26.COV2.S vaccine versus placebo. The receptor set was obtained from a person aged 18-60 years who received the Ad26.COV2.S COVID-19 vaccine or a placebo.

The V gene is TRBV24-1, the J gene TRBJ1-5; D uncertain. CDR3 length equals 11 residues. CDR1 KGHDR and CDR2 SFDVKD come from the germline V gene. Trimming shortened V by 7 bases and J by 4 bases, and 4 bases separated the two germline ends. The CDR3 nucleotides read TGTGCCACCAGGGAGAATCAGCCCCAGCATTTT. It specifies CATRENQPQHF.

This chain connects TRBV6-2 or TRBV6-3 to TRBJ1-2; weak D call: TRBD1 (5 bases). The V gene lost 2 bases and the J gene lost 3 bases, with 10 bases spanning the gap. Germline V lookup: CDR1 MNHEY, CDR2 SVGEGT. The CDR3 loop spans 14 amino acids. The CDR3 bases are TGTGCCAGCAGTTACGGCGGGGCTGACTATGGCTACACCTTC. Translating it yields CASSYGGADYGYTF.

The chain links TRBV5-4 to TRBJ2-5; 8 bases align to TRBD1. Germline CDR1 reads SGHNT; CDR2 reads YYREEE (reference sequence). CDR3 size: 15 residues. V shed 7 bases, J shed 4 bases, and the junction held 12 bases outside the gene matches. Here the CDR3 DNA reads TGTGCCAGCTTGGTGGACAGGGAGGACGCAGAGACCCAGTACTTC. Translating it yields CASLVDREDAETQYF.

The V and J genes are TRBV21-1 and TRBJ2-7; the table's D call, TRBD2, was not checked against the DNA. TRBV21-1 has pseudogene status. The length of the CDR3 is 15 residues. For the CDR3, the DNA is TGTGCCAGCAGCGCGTCACTAGCGGGACCCTACGAGCAGTACTTC. Protein product: CASSASLAGPYEQYF.

The rearrangement joins TRBV5-4 to TRBJ1-1; perhaps TRBD1 as D (6 bases). Deletions cut 2 bases from V and 9 bases from J, with 20 bases between. The V gene's germline CDR1 is SGHNT and CDR2 YYREEE (reference sequence). This CDR3 has 15 residues. The CDR3 is CASSFPEGRGEKAFF. The DNA of the CDR3 is TGTGCCAGCAGCTTCCCTGAGGGTAGGGGGGAAAAAGCTTTCTTT. Full variable domain (remainder filled in from reference TRBV5-4 and TRBJ1-1): ETGVTQSPTHLIKTRGQQVTLRCSSQSGHNTVSWYQQALGQGPQFIFQYYREEENGRGNFPPRFSGLQFPNYSSELNVNALELDDSALYLCASSFPEGRGEKAFFGQGTRLTVV.

Turning to this clone: The same CDR3 also results from other DNA sequences found in this sample. The rearrangement links TRBV12-5 to TRBJ1-1; D call uncertain. This CDR3 has 12 amino acids. The germline CDR1 and CDR2 sequences are LGHNT and FRNRAP. V was pared by 3 bases and J by 2 bases, with 4 bases between. This chain's CDR3 is CASGFENTEAFF. The CDR3 bases are TGTGCTAGTGGTTTCGAAAACACTGAAGCTTTCTTT. The variable domain in full, with the rest retrieved from reference TRBV12-5 and TRBJ1-1, is DARVTQTPRHKVTEMGQEVTMRCQPILGHNTVFWYRQTMMQGLELLAYFRNRAPLDDSGMPKDRFSAEMPDATLATLKIQPSEPRDSAVYFCASGFENTEAFFGQGTRLTVV.

The chain combines TRBV11-2 with TRBJ2-2; D not resolved. Trimming removed 4 bases at V and 2 bases at J, with 8 bases between. Germline values: CDR1 SGHAT, CDR2 FQNNGV. The CDR3 runs to 14 residues. The CDR3 sequence is CASSSGPNTGELFF. CDR3 bases: TGTGCCAGCAGCTCCGGGCCAAACACCGGGGAGCTGTTTTTT.

Here the CDR3 DNA reads TGTGCCAGCTCACCACAGGGAAGTGAGCAGTTCTTC. This codes for CASSPQGSEQFF. V gene TRBV18 combines with J gene TRBJ2-1; no reliable D call. Trimming shortened V by 1 base and J by 9 bases, and 7 bases separated the two germline ends. The CDR3 has 12 amino acids. CDR1 is KGHSH, CDR2 LQKENI, per germline.

This rearrangement joins TRBV4-3 to TRBJ2-1, with 8 nucleotides matching TRBD2. CDR1 is LGHNA, CDR2 YSLEER, per germline. CDR3 length: 15 amino acids. The V segment lost 4 bases and the J segment 8 bases; nucleotides outside the gene matches: 10. DNA for the CDR3: TGCGCCAGCAGCCGAGCGGGGGCGAGTTGGGATGAGCAGTTCTTC. It codes for CASSRAGASWDEQFF.

For the CDR3, the DNA is TGTGCCAGCAGTTACTACCGGAACGGCGACACTGAAGCTTTCTTT. It codes for CASSYYRNGDTEAFF. V usage is TRBV6-5 and J usage is TRBJ1-1, with D unresolved. The CDR3 loop spans 15 amino acids. The V end lost 1 base, the J end lost 3 bases, and 12 bases lay between the germline ends. Germline V gene lookup returns CDR1 MNHEY and CDR2 SVGAGI.

This rearrangement joins TRBV29-1 to TRBJ1-1; D may be TRBD1 (6 bases). The germline V and J ends were trimmed by 4 bases and 8 bases, with 11 bases remaining between them. Germline assignment: CDR1 SQVTM and CDR2 ANQGSEA. The CDR3 extends over 11 amino acids. The CDR3 DNA sequence: TGCAGCGTTGGGGACACGGGAGAAGCTTTCTTT. This encodes CSVGDTGEAFF.

V usage is TRBV2 and J usage is TRBJ1-1; D may be TRBD1 (6 bases). This CDR3 contains 17 residues. CDR1 is SNHLY and CDR2 is FYNNEI in the germline V gene. Trimming took off 3 bases at V and 0 bases at J, with 17 bases between the two ends. The CDR3, as DNA: TGTGCCAGCAGTGACGAGGACAGAGGTGTCTTGAACACTGAAGCTTTCTTT. It is translated as CASSDEDRGVLNTEAFF.

V and J are TRBV7-2 and TRBJ2-3; D perhaps matches TRBD2 (6 bases). V was shortened by 5 bases and J by 0 bases, with 24 bases between the two germline ends. Per germline, CDR1 SGHTA and CDR2 FQGNSA. This CDR3 spans 19 amino acids. The CDR3 reads CASSQRPPGTPFSTDTQYF. Written as DNA, the CDR3 is TGTGCCAGCAGCCAGCGGCCTCCCGGGACTCCCTTTAGCACAGATACGCAGTATTTT.

This sequence joins TRBV19 and TRBJ1-4, with D perhaps matching TRBD1 (5 bases). The germline gives CDR1 LNHDA, CDR2 SQIVND (reference sequence). This CDR3 has 16 residues. The V end was cut by 7 bases, the J end by 4 bases, with 19 bases between. The CDR3 bases are TGTGCCAGTACCAAATTTCGAGGCGGGGGTAATGAAAAACTGTTTTTT. It encodes CASTKFRGGGNEKLFF.

The gene calls are TRBV2 and TRBJ1-5; D gene uncertain. The CDR3 sequence is 13 residues long. V was pared by 2 bases and J by 16 bases, with 18 bases between. CDR1 SNHLY and CDR2 FYNNEI come from the germline V gene. The CDR3 loop is CASSEPGSPVIHF. As DNA, the CDR3 is TGTGCCAGCAGTGAACCCGGGAGTCCCGTTATACATTTT.

The genes are TRBV4-3 and TRBJ1-5, with D unclear. Germline V gene data show CDR1 as LGHNA and CDR2 as YSLEER. The CDR3 loop spans 17 amino acids. The V gene lost 0 bases and the J gene lost 1 base, with 13 bases spanning the gap. This chain's CDR3 is CASSQESGSVSNQPQHF. CDR3 DNA sequence: TGCGCCAGCAGCCAAGAGTCGGGATCGGTGAGCAATCAGCCCCAGCATTTT.

This clone was detected only a few times. V gene TRBV3-1 (or the pseudogene TRBV3-2) combines with J gene TRBJ2-7; D is ambiguous. The germline gives CDR1 LGHDT, CDR2 YNNKEL (reference sequence). The CDR3 extends over 16 amino acids. V was trimmed by 1 base and J by 7 bases, leaving 20 bases between them. The CDR3 sequence is CASSQVTTVKFSEQYF. The CDR3 bases are TGTGCCAGCAGCCAAGTGACGACCGTTAAGTTCTCGGAGCAGTACTTC.

The rearrangement uses TRBV12-3 or TRBV12-4 and TRBJ2-2; D uncertain. The CDR3 is made up of 12 amino acids. Trimming shortened V by 8 bases and J by 5 bases, and 9 bases separated the two germline ends. CDR3 sequence (DNA): TGTGCCAGCCTCTCGGCGACCGGGGAGCTGTTTTTT. Its protein product is CASLSATGELFF.